This T cell receptor (beta chain) is from a study of breast tumors, draining lymph nodes, adjacent tissues (dated by TCRdb to 2015 to 2016). With respect to the entire study: Breast cancer patients provided tumor, adjacent nontumor tissue and axillary lymph nodes, and the study compared the TCR beta repertoires across these three sources. In human breast cancer, the study set out to evaluate how tumor, surrounding tissue and draining lymph node repertoires relate to one another and whether T cells may move between these sites. What the authors observed across the whole study: T-cell repertoire diversity in tumors was found to be lower than in lymph nodes but higher than in nontumor tissue, and preferential V and J gene usage was observed. Rather than being directly demonstrated, the conclusion that tumor T cells originate in lymph nodes was presented as consistent with a hypothesis. Tumor and nontumor tissue repertoires were significantly more similar in luminal-like than in basal-like breast cancer. A scenario in which most tumor T cells derive from the lymph node and then expand within tumor tissue was judged to be consistent with the data.

Lymph node samples came from the axillary draining lymph nodes of breast cancer patients. Instrument used: Illumina HiSeq 2000. TCR beta chain libraries were generated by multiplex PCR amplification. High-throughput sequencing was used to analyze the amplified TCR beta chain products. TCRdb's own reprocessing of the public reads used fastp at Q25 and MiXCR and kept productive beta chains. Under each unique CDR3 protein, matching rows form one entry showing the most common genes and DNA. The table for this sample lists some 170,000 distinct CDR3 sequences; around a third of them were counted only once. Jointly, the top ten make up approximately 3.9% of the sample. This clonotype was recorded many times. Its specific antigen is unknown. Within one base of it there is no much larger clone, and no base qualities were kept. V loses 1 base, J loses 0 bases, and the germline ends lie 7 bases apart. CDR3 length: 15 amino acids, cysteine to phenylalanine. Only the CDR3 region is kept as DNA, spanning 45 bases read in frame from base 1. The germline V gene sets CDR1 to SGHAT and CDR2 to FQNNGV.

The sequencing sample was made of axillary lymph node tissue. The TCR originated in a female donor with breast cancer. Some clones in this sample may be carry-over from other donors' samples. The chain links TRBV11-2 with TRBJ2-1; a confident D gene designation cannot be given. The nucleotides are TGTGCCAGCAGCTTAGTTGCGATCTCCTACAATGAGCAGTTCTTC. Its amino acids are CASSLVAISYNEQFF.